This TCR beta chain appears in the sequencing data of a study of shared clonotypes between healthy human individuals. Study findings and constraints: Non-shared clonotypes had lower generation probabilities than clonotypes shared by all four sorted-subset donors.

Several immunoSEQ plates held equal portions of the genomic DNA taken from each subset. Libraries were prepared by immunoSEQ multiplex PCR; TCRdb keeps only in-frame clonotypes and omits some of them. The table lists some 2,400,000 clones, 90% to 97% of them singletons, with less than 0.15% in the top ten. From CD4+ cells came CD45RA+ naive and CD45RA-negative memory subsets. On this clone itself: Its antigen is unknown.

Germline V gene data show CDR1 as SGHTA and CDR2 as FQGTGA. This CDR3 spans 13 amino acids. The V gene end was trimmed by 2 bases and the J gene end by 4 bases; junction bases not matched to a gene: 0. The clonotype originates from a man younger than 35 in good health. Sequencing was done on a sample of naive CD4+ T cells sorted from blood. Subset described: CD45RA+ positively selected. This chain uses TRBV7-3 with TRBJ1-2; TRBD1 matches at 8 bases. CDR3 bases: TGTGCCAGCAGCTTACAGGGGGCCTATGGCTACACCTTC. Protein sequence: CASSLQGAYGYTF. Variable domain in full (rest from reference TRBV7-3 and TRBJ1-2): GAGVSQTPSNKVTEKGKYVELRCDPISGHTALYWYRQSLGQGPEFLIYFQGTGAADDSGLPNDRFFAVRPEGSVSTLKIQRTERGDSAVYLCASSLQGAYGYTFGSGTRLTVV.